One T cell receptor (beta chain) is described in this entry. Its antigen is not known. Preparation of the TCRbeta library was carried out with unique molecular identifiers. In TCRdb, the PCR reads were re-called with MiXCR into one record per CDR3 protein. The sample records approximately 50,000 distinct CDR3 sequences, less than 6% being singletons. The data are from a study of T-cell reconstitution after alpha-beta-depleted transplantation in children. CDR3 length: 12 amino acids. Trimming left V 7 bases short and J 8 bases short, with 11 bases between. CDR1 is MGHDK and CDR2 is SYGVNS in the germline V gene. Findings and caveats of the study: Certain patients had high TCRbeta diversity at day 60, and it came from recipient T cells and thymic progenitors that survived. Several hundred expanded graft clones reportedly supplied alpha-beta T cells about two months after transplant. Newly produced T cells mostly accounted for T-cell counts and diversity one year post-transplant.

Sequenced material: PBMCs, mostly from graft donor cells, taken 60 days after TCRalphabeta/CD19-depleted stem cell transplant. The sequence derives from a female patient aged 2-9 years who had a stem cell transplant for aplastic anemia, so the T cells may come from the graft donor. V is TRBV25-1 and J is TRBJ1-4; maybe TRBD1 (5 bases). The CDR3 DNA reads as TGTGCCAGCACCCTCGGGGGGGAAAAACTGTTTTTT. This encodes CASTLGGEKLFF.